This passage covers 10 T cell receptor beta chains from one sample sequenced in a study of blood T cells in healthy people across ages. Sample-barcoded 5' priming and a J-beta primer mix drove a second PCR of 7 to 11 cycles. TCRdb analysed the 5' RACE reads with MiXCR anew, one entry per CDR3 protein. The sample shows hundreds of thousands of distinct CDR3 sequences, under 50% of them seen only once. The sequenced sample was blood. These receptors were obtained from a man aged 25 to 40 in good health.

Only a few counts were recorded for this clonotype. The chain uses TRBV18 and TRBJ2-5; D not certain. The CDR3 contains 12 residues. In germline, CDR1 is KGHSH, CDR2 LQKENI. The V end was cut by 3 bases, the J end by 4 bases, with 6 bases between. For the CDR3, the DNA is TGTGCCAGCTCACCGTCTACAGAGACCCAGTACTTC. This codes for CASSPSTETQYF.

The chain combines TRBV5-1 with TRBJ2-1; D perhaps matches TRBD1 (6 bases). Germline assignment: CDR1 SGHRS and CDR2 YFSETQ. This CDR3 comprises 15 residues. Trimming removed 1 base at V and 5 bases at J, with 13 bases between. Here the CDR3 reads CASSLPAGVNNEQFF. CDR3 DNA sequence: TGCGCCAGCAGCTTGCCTGCAGGGGTTAACAATGAGCAGTTCTTC.

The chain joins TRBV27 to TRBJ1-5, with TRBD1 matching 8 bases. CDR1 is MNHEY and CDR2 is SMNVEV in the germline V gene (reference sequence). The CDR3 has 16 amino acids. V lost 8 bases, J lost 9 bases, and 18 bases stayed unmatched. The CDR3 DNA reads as TGTGCCAGCGCTACCGCCGGGACAGGTCGCTCTCCGCCCCAGCATTTT. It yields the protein CASATAGTGRSPPQHF.

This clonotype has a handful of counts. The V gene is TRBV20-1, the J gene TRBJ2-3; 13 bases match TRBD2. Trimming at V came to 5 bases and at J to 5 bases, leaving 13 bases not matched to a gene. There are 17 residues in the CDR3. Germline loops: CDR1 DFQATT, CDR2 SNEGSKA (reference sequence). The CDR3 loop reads CSAAPGLAGLRGDTQYF. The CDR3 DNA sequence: TGCAGTGCTGCGCCGGGACTAGCGGGATTAAGGGGAGATACGCAGTATTTT.

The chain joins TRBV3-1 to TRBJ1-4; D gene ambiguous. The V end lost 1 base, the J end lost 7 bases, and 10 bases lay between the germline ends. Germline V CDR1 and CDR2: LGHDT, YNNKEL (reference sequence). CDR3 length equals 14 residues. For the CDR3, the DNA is TGTGCCAGCAGCCAAGTGATTGCAAGTGAAAAACTGTTTTTT. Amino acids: CASSQVIASEKLFF.

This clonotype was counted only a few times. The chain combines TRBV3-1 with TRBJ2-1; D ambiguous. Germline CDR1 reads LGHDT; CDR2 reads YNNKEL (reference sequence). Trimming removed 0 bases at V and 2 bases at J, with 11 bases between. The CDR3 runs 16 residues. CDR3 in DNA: TGTGCCAGCAGCCAAGATGCGCTGATAACCTACAATGAGCAGTTCTTC. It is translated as CASSQDALITYNEQFF.

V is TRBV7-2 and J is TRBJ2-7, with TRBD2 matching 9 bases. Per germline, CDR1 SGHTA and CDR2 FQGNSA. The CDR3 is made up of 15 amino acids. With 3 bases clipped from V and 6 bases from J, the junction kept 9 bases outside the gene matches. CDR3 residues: CASSLGSSGTSEQYF. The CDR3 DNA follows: TGTGCCAGCAGCTTGGGATCTAGCGGGACCTCCGAGCAGTACTTC.

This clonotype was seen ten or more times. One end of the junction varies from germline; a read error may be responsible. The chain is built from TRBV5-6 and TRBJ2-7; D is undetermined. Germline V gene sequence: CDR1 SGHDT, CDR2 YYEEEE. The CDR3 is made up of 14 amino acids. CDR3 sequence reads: CASSLVPDSNEQYF. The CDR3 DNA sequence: TGTGCCAGCAGCTTGGTACCAGACTCCAACGAGCAGTACTTC.

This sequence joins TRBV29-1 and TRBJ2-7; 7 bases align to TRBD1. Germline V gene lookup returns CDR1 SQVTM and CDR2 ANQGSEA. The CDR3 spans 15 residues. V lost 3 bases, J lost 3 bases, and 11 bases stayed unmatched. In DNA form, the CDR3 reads TGCAGCGTTGAGCTCCCGGGACAGCCAAACTACGAGCAGTACTTC. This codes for CSVELPGQPNYEQYF.

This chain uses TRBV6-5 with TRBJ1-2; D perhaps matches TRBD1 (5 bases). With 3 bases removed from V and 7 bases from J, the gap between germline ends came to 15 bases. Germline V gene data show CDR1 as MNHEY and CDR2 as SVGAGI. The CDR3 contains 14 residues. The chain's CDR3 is CASSYTGREGGYTF. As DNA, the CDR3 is TGTGCCAGCAGTTATACTGGCAGGGAGGGTGGCTACACCTTC.